Below, 15 T cell receptor beta chains from the same sample are listed, as sequenced in a study of blood T cell repertoires in COVID-19. Repertoires were generated with immunoSEQ multiplex PCR, while TCRdb's copy carries only in-frame clones and drops some. The table has around 81,000 clones, just over 85% seen once. The sample was peripheral blood. All receptors come from a woman older than 75 with acute or convalescent COVID-19.

The chain carries TRBV13 and TRBJ1-1; D is uncertain. Germline V CDR1 and CDR2: PRHDT, FYEKMQ (reference sequence). Trimming took off 0 bases at V and 5 bases at J, with 16 bases between the two ends. The length of the CDR3 is 16 residues. CDR3 nucleotide sequence: TGTGCCAGCAGCTTAGGCCTCGGAGGGTCATTTACTGAAGCTTTCTTT. Protein product: CASSLGLGGSFTEAFF.

The chain has TRBV7-9 and TRBJ1-3; TRBD1 might be the D (6 bases). The CDR3 contains 15 residues. Germline V gene sequence: CDR1 SEHNR, CDR2 FQNEAQ (reference sequence). V was pared by 2 bases and J by 1 base, with 9 bases between. CDR3 nucleotide sequence: TGTGCCAGCAGCTTATCAGGGGTGTCTGGAAACACCATATATTTT. This gives the protein CASSLSGVSGNTIYF.

The chain links TRBV4-1 to TRBJ1-6; D remains ambiguous. The germline gives CDR1 MGHRA, CDR2 YSYEKL. V lost 0 bases and J 10 bases, leaving 7 bases between the germline ends. There are 13 residues in the CDR3. CDR3 sequence reads: CASSQEGGSPLHF. The CDR3 nucleotides read TGCGCCAGCAGCCAAGAGGGAGGGTCACCCCTCCACTTT.

This clone was detected once. V and J are TRBV18 and TRBJ1-1; D is perhaps TRBD1 (5 bases). The germline V and J ends were trimmed by 6 bases and 4 bases, with 18 bases remaining between them. CDR3 length equals 15 residues. CDR1 is KGHSH and CDR2 is LQKENI in the germline V gene. CDR3 nucleotides: TGTGCCAGCTCGGTATCGTCGGGGGATGGCACTGAAGCTTTCTTT. Its protein is CASSVSSGDGTEAFF.

This chain joins TRBV10-3 and TRBJ2-2, with 9 bases identical to TRBD2. V trimming: 11 bases; J trimming: 4 bases; junction bases outside the gene matches: 8. The CDR3 runs 14 residues. Germline-derived CDR1 and CDR2 are ENHRY and SYGVKD. CDR3 in amino acids: CASRAGGGTGELFF. The DNA of the CDR3 is TGTGCCTCCCGGGCGGGAGGGGGCACCGGGGAGCTGTTTTTT.

CDR3 residues: CASLASGDPYEQYF. The CDR3 DNA is TGCGCCAGCCTCGCCAGCGGGGATCCCTACGAGCAGTACTTC. V usage is TRBV5-1 and J usage is TRBJ2-7, with 7 bases aligning to TRBD2. This CDR3 spans 14 amino acids. Per the germline V gene, CDR1 is SGHRS and CDR2 is YFSETQ. V lost 7 bases and J lost 2; bases outside the gene matches: 9.

The chain combines TRBV6-2 or TRBV6-3 with TRBJ2-7; D is possibly TRBD1 (5 bases). The germline CDR1 and CDR2 sequences are MNHEY and SVGEGT. The CDR3 spans 17 residues. The V and J ends lost 5 bases and 2 bases respectively, with 22 bases between them. CDR3 in DNA: TGTGCCAGCAGTAACTTAGGGATCAGGGTCGGAACCTACGAGCAGTACTTC. Amino acid sequence: CASSNLGIRVGTYEQYF.

V usage is TRBV7-8 and J usage is TRBJ2-3; D may be TRBD2 (5 bases). The CDR3 consists of 18 residues. Trimming left V 2 bases short and J 5 bases short, with 23 bases between. Germline CDR1 is SGHVS and CDR2 is FQNEAQ. This CDR3 reads CASSLRNMVFSEGDTQYF. The CDR3 bases are TGTGCCAGCAGCTTAAGAAATATGGTCTTCTCCGAGGGAGATACGCAGTATTTT.

The chain joins TRBV5-4 to TRBJ2-3; D perhaps matches TRBD2 (5 bases). The germline gives CDR1 SGHNT, CDR2 YYREEE (reference sequence). CDR3 length: 14 amino acids. V was clipped by 4 bases and J by 6 bases, with 15 bases between them. This chain's CDR3 is CASSPPQRADTQYF. The CDR3 DNA is TGTGCCAGCAGCCCCCCCCAGAGGGCTGATACGCAGTATTTT. Full variable domain (missing parts from reference TRBV5-4 and TRBJ2-3): ETGVTQSPTHLIKTRGQQVTLRCSSQSGHNTVSWYQQALGQGPQFIFQYYREEENGRGNFPPRFSGLQFPNYSSELNVNALELDDSALYLCASSPPQRADTQYFGPGTRLTVL.

V usage is TRBV6-4 and J usage is TRBJ1-6, with a possible D match to TRBD1 (6 bases). Trimming shortened V by 4 bases and J by 7 bases, and 17 bases separated the two germline ends. The CDR3 totals 16 residues. Germline lookup yields CDR1 MRHNA and CDR2 SNTAGT. CDR3 protein: CASSAPAQGWNSPLHF. Written as DNA, the CDR3 is TGTGCCAGCAGTGCCCCCGCGCAGGGGTGGAATTCACCCCTCCACTTT.

The rearrangement joins TRBV18 to TRBJ1-1, with D hard to call. CDR1 is KGHSH and CDR2 is LQKENI in the germline V gene. V dropped 6 bases and J dropped 2 bases, with 16 bases sitting between them. The CDR3 is made up of 15 amino acids. CDR3 coding DNA: TGTGCCAGCTCGCAACTTGGGGAGGGAAACACTGAAGCTTTCTTT. Encoded protein: CASSQLGEGNTEAFF.

This chain connects TRBV14 to TRBJ2-2; 7 bases match TRBD1. J was trimmed by 6 bases and V by 4 bases; bases with no gene match: 8. CDR3 length: 15 residues. The germline V gene encodes CDR1 SGHDN and CDR2 FVKESK. The CDR3: CASSLDRVGPGELFF. The CDR3 coding sequence is TGTGCCAGCAGCCTCGACAGGGTGGGTCCCGGGGAGCTGTTTTTT.

The rearrangement uses TRBV3-1 (or the pseudogene TRBV3-2) and TRBJ1-4; no reliable D call. CDR1 and CDR2 from the germline V gene are LGHDT and YNNKEL (reference sequence). The CDR3 length is 11 residues. Trimming left V 5 bases short and J 8 bases short, with 6 bases between. The DNA for the CDR3 is TGTGCCAGCAGCTCATCCGAAAAACTGTTTTTT. Translated: CASSSSEKLFF.

The chain employs TRBV5-1 and TRBJ1-1, with D perhaps matching TRBD1 (5 bases). The CDR3 sequence is 13 residues long. Germline loops: CDR1 SGHRS, CDR2 YFSETQ. Trimming cost V 4 bases and J 3 bases, with 10 bases left between them. Written as DNA, the CDR3 is TGCGCCAGCAGCCGGGGGACGGACACTGAAGCTTTCTTT. It specifies CASSRGTDTEAFF.

Only one count was recorded for this clone. The chain employs TRBV7-9 and TRBJ2-1; TRBD2 is a possible D gene (6 bases). The germline V gene encodes CDR1 SEHNR and CDR2 FQNEAQ (reference sequence). This CDR3 spans 15 amino acids. V was trimmed by 5 bases and J by 5 bases, leaving 16 bases between them. The CDR3 sequence is CASSPAGRIDNEQFF. In DNA, the CDR3 is TGTGCCAGCAGCCCCGCGGGACGGATCGACAATGAGCAGTTCTTC.